The clone carrying this TCR beta chain was found many times. Antigen unknown. The CDR3 spans 13 residues. Germline trimming cut 7 bases from V and 4 bases from J; bases unmatched to any gene: 5. CDR1 and CDR2 from the germline V gene are SQVTM and ANQGSEA. The sample is drawn from a study of regulatory T cells in long-lasting Graves disease. Overall study: Antithyroid drug intake by newly diagnosed Graves' patients had lasted under 3 months.

The time point is: newly diagnosed GD, antithyroid drugs for less than 3 months. The authors made the TCR library using RNA they extracted from PBMCs. The study, taken as a whole, reports: Rather than thyroid tissue, only peripheral blood underwent study.

Building the TCR beta libraries relied on iRepertoire HTBI primers, and CDR3 regions underwent Arm-PCR. TCRdb fed the multiplex PCR reads into MiXCR, producing one record per CDR3 protein. In the table there are 530,000 or so distinct CDR3 sequences, roughly a sixth of which are singletons. A further study also used this sample, focusing on T cells in Graves' hyperthyroidism and ophthalmopathy. That study reports: HTBI primers were the set used in a first-round RT-PCR of the TCR CDR3.

The rearrangement uses TRBV29-1 and TRBJ2-5; 11 nucleotides line up with TRBD2. This TCR was recovered from a man younger than 35 with Graves disease. The specimen was peripheral blood mononuclear cells (PBMCs), collected at new diagnosis, from a patient treated with antithyroid drugs. CDR3: CSAISGRGETQYF. Written as DNA, the CDR3 is TGCAGCGCCATTAGCGGGAGGGGAGAGACCCAGTACTTC.